This T cell receptor (beta chain) was recovered during a study of T-cell memory formation after mild COVID-19 (dated by TCRdb to the early 2020s). With regard to the full study: TCR sequence clusters from the two donors were largely donor specific. In a couple of donors, T-cell clones that expanded and contracted after mild COVID-19 were followed by sequencing TCRalpha and TCRbeta repertoires longitudinally. Two young, previously healthy adult volunteers, one female and one male, were included in the cohort. Overall study outcomes, separate from this receptor: Only two mild cases were covered by the study, and larger cohorts that include severe cases with pre-infection samples were considered necessary. Some responding clones were found in pre-infection memory, which suggests that pre-existing cross-reactive memory T cells took part in the SARS-CoV-2 response. Contracting CD4+ clones were found mainly in CM and EM memory subsets, while CD8+ clones were enriched in EMRA. From day 15 to 85, contracting clones showed balanced CD4/CD8 phenotypes, whereas a second wave of clones that expanded from day 15 to 37 leaned towards CD4+. The second-wave clones that peaked on day 37 were not confirmed to be SARS-CoV-2 specific.

In this sample, this clonotype turned up a few times. Its recognized antigen is unknown. No much larger clonotype is one base removed from it; base qualities were not supplied. Ficoll-Paque density gradient centrifugation was used to isolate PBMCs. TCRdb shows the sequencer as Illumina NovaSeq 6000. Using 5'RACE with constant-segment primers, TCRalpha and TCRbeta cDNA libraries were constructed, with sample barcodes and unique molecular identifiers added in the process. Trizol reagent was used to extract RNA from every sample. The libraries were amplified in two PCR steps, and the second step added a second sample barcode and Illumina TruSeq adapters. Libraries were sequenced on an Illumina NovaSeq with 2 x 150 bp paired-end reads. In the paper's pipeline: With migec v1.2.7, reads were demultiplexed and then collapsed into UMI-guided consensus sequences. Using mixcr v2.1.11, UMI consensuses were aligned to TRA and TRB V and J templates and then assembled into clonotypes. A clonotype was counted as expanded or contracted only if both edgeR and NoisET called the change significant, with noise models trained on biological replicates. For edgeR calls, the thresholds were a false discovery rate-adjusted p below 0.01 and a log2 fold-change of 1. PCA with hierarchical clustering of max-normalized trajectories of the 1000 most abundant clonotypes was used as exploratory dynamics analysis. Separately sequenced CD4+ and CD8+ repertoires were used to assign the CD4 or CD8 phenotype of responding clones. Clones were called with MiXCR by TCRdb after fastp trimmed the public reads at Q25, and only in-frame beta chains were retained. Duplicate CDR3 protein sequences are folded into a single record with the most common DNA and genes. For this entry, the V and J calls and clone size follow TCRdb and not the study's own pipeline. A total of hundreds of thousands of distinct CDR3 sequences appear in this sample, 20% to 25% of them only once. Roughly 9.1% of the sample is in the top ten clones.

V loses 4 bases, J loses 1 base, and the germline ends lie 13 bases apart. The CDR3 runs 15 residues from the cysteine to the phenylalanine. Of the read, only the CDR3 DNA is kept; its 45 bases are in frame from base 1. Per the germline V gene (reference sequence), DFQATT is the CDR1 and SNEGSKA is the CDR2. This clonotype was obtained from an adult woman who had mild COVID-19 (a few samples of this study predate the infection). The sample titles of this study are shuffled in the database, so cell type and time point are left out; the donor was told from shared clones. The sequencing input was PBMCs or a T cell subset sorted from them (not recorded which). Recombination linked TRBV20-1 to TRBJ2-2; the D segment cannot be called with confidence. The CDR3 sequence is CSATSHSWNTGELFF. The sequenced DNA is TGCAGTGCTACCTCCCACTCCTGGAACACCGGGGAGCTGTTTTTT.